The next 2 T cell receptor beta chains were all read from a single sample in a study of T-cell memory formation after mild COVID-19. From the 5' RACE reads, TCRdb called clonotypes with MiXCR, one entry per CDR3 protein. This sample carries just over 400,000 distinct CDR3 sequences, 20% to 30% of them seen once, and the ten largest clones take 13%. Sequencing used PBMCs or a T cell subset sorted from them (not recorded which). These receptors were collected from an adult woman who had mild COVID-19 (a few samples of this study predate the infection). Cell type and time point are not known.

This rearrangement joins TRBV5-1 to TRBJ1-1; D ambiguous. Per germline, CDR1 SGHRS and CDR2 YFSETQ. With 6 bases removed from V and 1 base from J, the gap between germline ends came to 16 bases. The CDR3 consists of 15 residues. This CDR3 reads CASTTIDTANTEAFF. The CDR3 coding sequence is TGCGCCAGCACCACCATTGACACAGCGAACACTGAAGCTTTCTTT.

This clonotype was counted only a few times. The J gene is TRBJ2-5, the V gene TRBV12-3 or TRBV12-4; D may be TRBD2 (6 bases). Trimming took off 1 base at V and 1 base at J, with 10 bases between the two ends. CDR3 size: 15 residues. CDR3 protein: CASSLEAGVQETQYF. The CDR3 bases are TGTGCCAGCAGTTTAGAAGCGGGCGTCCAAGAGACCCAGTACTTC.